The rows below give T cell receptor beta chains drawn from one sample of a study of cytomegalovirus exposure and HLA in healthy donors. Generated by immunoSEQ multiplex PCR, the TCRdb table keeps only in-frame clones and is missing some. The profile shows approximately 110,000 clones, nearly 80% of them singletons. Sample: PBMCs. The receptors stem from a man aged 25-40 years in good health and CMV-seronegative. The CDR3 runs from the conserved cysteine through the conserved F or W. The D gene is left open where the match is weak. Some rows have no size entry. The others give once, few or many, or a class for an expanded clone.

clone_size	v_call	j_call	d_call	cdr3_nt	cdr3_aa
NA	TRBV9	TRBJ2-6	NA	TGTGCCAGCAGCGGAATGGGGGGACAGCCATCTGGGGCCAACGTCCTGACTTTC	CASSGMGGQPSGANVLTF
NA	TRBV7-9	TRBJ2-7	NA	TGTGCCAGCAGCCCTCTAGAGGTGGGAGACGAGCAGTACTTC	CASSPLEVGDEQYF
NA	TRBV11-2	TRBJ1-4	NA	TGTGCCAGCAGTCGGGGGGGGAACCCTAATGAAAAACTGTTTTTT	CASSRGGNPNEKLFF
NA	TRBV5-1	TRBJ2-3	TRBD2	TGCGCCAGCAGCCGGCTAGCGGGGACAGATACGCAGTATTTT	CASSRLAGTDTQYF
NA	TRBV6-5	TRBJ2-1	TRBD1	TGTGCCAGCAGGCTTTCCGGGACAGGGGAGCAGTTCTTC	CASRLSGTGEQFF
NA	TRBV27	TRBJ2-1	TRBD2	TGTGCCAGCAGTTTAACGACTAGCCCGAATGAGCAGTTCTTC	CASSLTTSPNEQFF
few	TRBV19	TRBJ2-7	NA	TGTGCCACACCGCCGCCGACAGGCAATCTCCACGAGCAGTACTTC	CATPPPTGNLHEQYF
NA	TRBV2	TRBJ2-1	TRBD2	TGTGCCAGCAGTTGGAGACTAGCGGGGCCCAATGAGCAGTTCTTC	CASSWRLAGPNEQFF
NA	TRBV28	TRBJ2-2	NA	TGTGCCAGCAGTCCGACGACAGATTCGTCCGGGGAGCTGTTTTTT	CASSPTTDSSGELFF
NA	TRBV9	TRBJ1-5	NA	NA	CASSVGPGGNQPQHF
NA	TRBV7-9	TRBJ2-5	NA	TGTGCCAGCAGCCCCCACAATGGGGCTGAGACCCAGTACTTC	CASSPHNGAETQYF
NA	TRBV9	TRBJ2-3	NA	TGTGCCAGCAGCGTAAGACCCCCCGGGGATACGCAGTATTTT	CASSVRPPGDTQYF
few	TRBV4-1	TRBJ2-5	NA	TGCGCCAGCAGCCAAGACCCAGAACAAGAGACCCAGTACTTC	CASSQDPEQETQYF
once	TRBV28	TRBJ1-1	NA	TGTGCCAGCAGTTTAACACAGGGAGGGGACACTGAAGCTTTCTTT	CASSLTQGGDTEAFF
once	TRBV2	TRBJ2-7	NA	TGTGCCAGCAGTGAAAACCCAGACATCCTGTACGAGCAGTACTTC	CASSENPDILYEQYF
NA	TRBV10-1	TRBJ2-7	TRBD1	TGCGCCAGCAGTGAGTTACAAACCGGGACAGGGGGCTACGAGCAGTACTTC	CASSELQTGTGGYEQYF
NA	TRBV5-6	TRBJ1-4	NA	TGTGCCAGCAGCCGAGGGAGAGTTAATGAAAAACTGTTTTTT	CASSRGRVNEKLFF
NA	TRBV4-1	TRBJ2-1	NA	TGCGCCAGCAGCACCTTAGGACTCGTCTACAATGAGCAGTTCTTC	CASSTLGLVYNEQFF
NA	TRBV4-1	TRBJ2-7	TRBD2	TGCGCCAGCAGCCAAGTTGCTATATCCGGGACTAGCTCCTACGAGCAGTACTTC	CASSQVAISGTSSYEQYF
NA	TRBV4-1	TRBJ2-1	TRBD2	TGCGCCAGCAGCAGAAGCGGGACTAGCGGGGTCCATGAGCAGTTCTTC	CASSRSGTSGVHEQFF
NA	TRBV2	TRBJ2-7	TRBD2	TGTGCCAGCAGACGTAGCGGGAGGTTAGGCGAGCAGTACTTC	CASRRSGRLGEQYF
once	TRBV27	TRBJ1-1	NA	TGTGCCAGCAGTGGAAGACAGGCTTGGTCCATACCTAACACCGAAGCTTTCTTT	CASSGRQAWSIPNTEAFF
NA	TRBV7-7	TRBJ2-1	NA	TGTGCCAGCAGCTTAACCGGGGCCTACAATGAGCAGTTCTTC	CASSLTGAYNEQFF
once	TRBV12-5	TRBJ2-2	TRBD1	TGTGCTAGTGGTACCCGGGACAGGGGATCCGGGGAGCTGTTTTTT	CASGTRDRGSGELFF
NA	TRBV30	TRBJ2-2	TRBD1	TGTGCCTGGGGGACAGGGACGAACGCCGGGGAGCTGTTTTTT	CAWGTGTNAGELFF
NA	TRBV6-6	TRBJ2-7	TRBD1	TGTGCCAGCAGAGCAGGACAGGGGGCTCACTACGAGCAGTACTTC	CASRAGQGAHYEQYF
NA	TRBV29-1	TRBJ1-5	TRBD1	TGCAGCGCCGTCACAGGGGGCGGTCAGCCCCAGCATTTT	CSAVTGGGQPQHF
NA	TRBV28	TRBJ2-6	NA	TGTGCCAGCAGTTTATGGCAGTCTGGGGCCAACGTCCTGACTTTC	CASSLWQSGANVLTF
NA	TRBV27	TRBJ2-1	NA	TGTGCCAGCAGTTTGTCACTTACCAATGAGCAGTTCTTC	CASSLSLTNEQFF
NA	TRBV21-1	TRBJ1-1	NA	TGTGCCAGCAGCGCTCAGGGGGCTTGGTACACTGAAGCTTTCTTT	CASSAQGAWYTEAFF
NA	TRBV28	TRBJ1-1	NA	TGTGCCAGCAGTTCCCAGGGGCAGAACACTGAAGCTTTCTTT	CASSSQGQNTEAFF
NA	TRBV10-2	TRBJ2-1	NA	TGCGCCAGCAGGGATGACATGGACAATGAGCAGTTCTTC	CASRDDMDNEQFF
few	TRBV28	TRBJ1-2	TRBD1	TGTGCCAGCAGTTTCCGCGACAGGGGGCGCCTTGGCTACACCTTC	CASSFRDRGRLGYTF
NA	TRBV5-4	TRBJ2-2	TRBD1	TGTGCCAGCAGCCCCGATGGACAGGTCCCCGGGGAGCTGTTTTTT	CASSPDGQVPGELFF
NA	TRBV15	TRBJ2-2	TRBD1	TGTGCCACCAGCAGAGATTTGGACAGGGGTCGAACCGGGGAGCTGTTTTTT	CATSRDLDRGRTGELFF
NA	TRBV7-8	TRBJ1-2	NA	TGTGCCAGCAGCTTAGCCCAAAGTGAGGGCGGCTACACCTTC	CASSLAQSEGGYTF
few	TRBV5-5	TRBJ2-1	TRBD2	TGTGCCAGCAGCTTGGATTGGACTAGCGGGGGCGAGCAAGAGCAGTTCTTC	CASSLDWTSGGEQEQFF
NA	TRBV7-9	TRBJ2-7	NA	TGTGCCAGCACTCCCGAGGCAATCAGCGAGCAGTACTTC	CASTPEAISEQYF
NA	TRBV18	TRBJ1-1	TRBD1	TGTGCCAGCTCACAGGAACAGGGGGCGAGCACTGAAGCTTTCTTT	CASSQEQGASTEAFF
once	TRBV6-5	TRBJ2-2	NA	TGTGCCAGCAGTTCTCCACAAGAGCAGGTCGCCGGGGAGCTGTTTTTT	CASSSPQEQVAGELFF
NA	TRBV15	TRBJ1-2	NA	TGTGCCACCAGCTCCTCGACTGGTGGCTACACCTTC	CATSSSTGGYTF
NA	TRBV11-3	TRBJ2-1	TRBD2	TGTGCCAGCAGCTCGACATTACTAGCGGGCGGCCTAAATGAGCAGTTCTTC	CASSSTLLAGGLNEQFF
few	TRBV5-4	TRBJ1-2	TRBD1	TGTGCCAGCAGCTCGACAGGGTCCGGCTACACCTTC	CASSSTGSGYTF
NA	TRBV7-6	TRBJ2-5	TRBD1	TGTGCCAGCAGCCAACAGGGGGCGGGAGAGACCCAGTACTTC	CASSQQGAGETQYF
NA	TRBV4-3	TRBJ1-5	NA	TGCGCCAGCAGCCAAGAGCCGGGTCATCAGCCCCAGCATTTT	CASSQEPGHQPQHF
NA	TRBV9	TRBJ2-7	TRBD2	TGTGCCAGCAGCGGGATTCCGGGAGGCGAGCAGTACTTC	CASSGIPGGEQYF
NA	TRBV6-1	TRBJ1-2	NA	TGTGCCAGCAGTGAAGCGAAGCGCTATGGCTACACCTTC	CASSEAKRYGYTF
NA	TRBV4-1	TRBJ1-2	TRBD1	TGCGCCAGCAGATCGACAGGGGGTTATGGCTACACCTTC	CASRSTGGYGYTF
NA	TRBV7-2	TRBJ2-7	NA	TGTGCCAGCAGCCAAACGCCAGCCTACGAGCAGTACTTC	CASSQTPAYEQYF
NA	TRBV5-1	TRBJ2-5	NA	TGCGCCAGCAGACAGCCCACTAAGGCCTACCCTAGCCAGCTCCAAGAGACCCAGTACTTC	CASRQPTKAYPSQLQETQYF